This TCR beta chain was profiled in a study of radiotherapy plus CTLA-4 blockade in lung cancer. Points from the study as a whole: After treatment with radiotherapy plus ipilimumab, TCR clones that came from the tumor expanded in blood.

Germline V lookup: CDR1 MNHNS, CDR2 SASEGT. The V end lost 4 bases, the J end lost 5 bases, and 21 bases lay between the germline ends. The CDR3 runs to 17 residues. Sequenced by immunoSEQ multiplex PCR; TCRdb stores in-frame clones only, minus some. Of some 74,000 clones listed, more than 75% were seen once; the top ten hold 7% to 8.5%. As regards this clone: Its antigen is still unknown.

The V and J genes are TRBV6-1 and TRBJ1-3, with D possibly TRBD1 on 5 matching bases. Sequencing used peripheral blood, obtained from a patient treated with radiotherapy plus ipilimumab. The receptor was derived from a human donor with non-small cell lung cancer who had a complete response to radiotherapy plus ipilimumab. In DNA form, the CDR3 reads TGTGCCAGCAGTGCCGGGGACTCTCCCGGTAAGAGAAACACCATATATTTT. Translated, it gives CASSAGDSPGKRNTIYF.